The next 2 T cell receptor beta chains were all read from a single sample in a study of T cells in Graves' hyperthyroidism and ophthalmopathy. Amplification of TCR beta CDR3 regions used RNA as the template. The primer set for the first-round RT-PCR of the TCR CDR3 was HTBI. Each CDR3 protein is one row after TCRdb ran MiXCR on the multiplex PCR reads. Here the sample spans hundreds of thousands of distinct CDR3 sequences, 14% to 15% being singletons. Sequenced: blood. The receptors stem from a woman aged 40 to 50 with Graves' ophthalmopathy.

This clonotype was counted at least ten times. The chain carries TRBV27 and TRBJ1-1, with D possibly TRBD1 on 5 matching bases. The CDR3 is 16 residues long. Deletions cut 2 bases from V and 5 bases from J, with 18 bases between. CDR1 and CDR2 from the germline V gene are MNHEY and SMNVEV (reference sequence). The CDR3 sequence is CASSLGWGELGTEAFF. CDR3 in DNA: TGTGCCAGCAGTTTAGGTTGGGGGGAATTGGGGACTGAAGCTTTCTTT.

This clonotype has ten or more counts. The chain joins TRBV6-2 or TRBV6-3 to TRBJ2-7; D call uncertain. The V gene's germline CDR1 is MNHEY and CDR2 SVGEGT. The CDR3 runs 16 residues. With 0 bases removed from V and 0 bases from J, the gap between germline ends came to 12 bases. The CDR3 here is CASSYSTTRSSYEQYF. The CDR3 nucleotides are TGTGCCAGCAGTTACTCGACGACGAGGAGCTCCTACGAGCAGTACTTC.